Listed below are T cell receptor beta chains from one sample, sequenced in a study of blood T cells in healthy people across ages. TCRdb itself ran the 5' RACE reads through MiXCR, one entry per CDR3 protein. The table records 1.5 million to 2 million distinct CDR3 sequences, roughly 30% of them present only once. Sequencing was done on a sample of blood. The receptor set was obtained from a woman in her 30s in good health. Both conserved end residues are part of each CDR3. D genes are given only for firm matches. Part of the rows lack a size; the others show once, few, many or a class for expanded clones.

abundance	d_gene	v_gene	j_gene	CDR3aa	CDR3nt
few	NA	TRBV29-1	TRBJ1-2	CSAWGAGLSANYGYTF	TGCAGCGCTTGGGGGGCAGGCCTAAGCGCTAACTATGGCTACACCTTC
few	TRBD2	TRBV11-2	TRBJ2-1	CASSLSGGRLDNEQFF	TGTGCCAGCAGCCTCTCGGGCGGGAGGCTCGACAATGAGCAGTTCTTC
few	TRBD1	TRBV7-9	TRBJ1-4	CASSSDRGLSEKLFF	TGTGCCAGCAGCTCGGACAGGGGGTTGTCCGAAAAACTGTTTTTT
few	TRBD1	TRBV12-3/TRBV12-4	TRBJ1-6	CASSLAEDSDRGGPLHF	TGTGCCAGCAGTTTAGCCGAAGACTCGGACAGGGGAGGGCCCCTCCACTTT
NA	NA	TRBV11-2	TRBJ2-5	CASSLRVGYEETQYF	TGTGCCAGCAGCCTCCGCGTGGGTTACGAAGAGACCCAGTACTTC
many	NA	TRBV5-5	TRBJ2-7	CASGTGLSSYEQYF	TGTGCCAGCGGCACAGGGTTGTCCAGTTACGAGCAGTACTTC
NA	NA	TRBV12-3/TRBV12-4	TRBJ2-1	CASQGGRNERFF	TGTGCCAGCCAAGGGGGTCGGAATGAGCGGTTCTTC
many	TRBD2	TRBV29-1	TRBJ2-1	CSVGLAGGHEQFF	TGCAGCGTCGGACTAGCGGGGGGTCATGAGCAGTTCTTC
NA	TRBD1	TRBV7-8	TRBJ1-5	CASSLRSGGRQPQHF	TGTGCCAGCAGCTTACGATCAGGGGGCCGTCAGCCCCAGCATTTT
few	NA	TRBV2	TRBJ2-3	CASSEYGQGTDTQYF	TGTGCCAGCAGTGAATATGGGCAGGGAACAGATACGCAGTATTTT